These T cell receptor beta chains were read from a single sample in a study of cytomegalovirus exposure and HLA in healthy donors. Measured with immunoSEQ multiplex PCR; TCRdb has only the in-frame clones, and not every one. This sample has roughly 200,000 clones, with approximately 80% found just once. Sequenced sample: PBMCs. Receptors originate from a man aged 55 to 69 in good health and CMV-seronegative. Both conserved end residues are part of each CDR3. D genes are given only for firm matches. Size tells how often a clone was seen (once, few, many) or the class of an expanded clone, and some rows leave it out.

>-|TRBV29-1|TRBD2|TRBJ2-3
CSVDVPSGSPDTQYF
TGCAGCGTCGACGTTCCTAGCGGGAGCCCCGATACGCAGTATTTT
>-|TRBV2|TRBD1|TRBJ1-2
CASVWTGSFYGYTF
TGTGCCAGCGTCTGGACAGGGAGTTTCTATGGCTACACCTTC
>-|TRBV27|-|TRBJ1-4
CASSPYRSTNEKLFF
TGTGCCAGCAGTCCGTACAGATCAACTAATGAAAAACTGTTTTTT
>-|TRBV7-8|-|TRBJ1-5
CASSFGGNQPQHF
TGTGCCAGCAGCTTCGGCGGGAATCAGCCCCAGCATTTT
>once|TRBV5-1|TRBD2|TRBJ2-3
CASSQGLATDTQYF
TGCGCCAGCAGTCAGGGACTAGCGACAGATACGCAGTATTTT
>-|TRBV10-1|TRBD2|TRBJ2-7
CASSEFERGGQYF
TGCGCCAGCAGTGAGTTTGAGCGGGGAGGGCAGTACTTC
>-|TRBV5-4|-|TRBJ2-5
CASSLTAQETQYF
TGTGCCAGCAGCTTGACAGCACAAGAGACCCAGTACTTC
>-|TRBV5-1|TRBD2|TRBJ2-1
CASSLDLLAPNNEQFF
TGCGCCAGCAGCTTGGACCTACTAGCGCCCAACAATGAGCAGTTCTTC
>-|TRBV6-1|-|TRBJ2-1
CASSEDFGWEEQFF
TGTGCCAGCAGTGAAGACTTTGGATGGGAGGAGCAGTTCTTC
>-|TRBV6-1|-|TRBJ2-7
CASIATGIYEQYF
TGTGCCAGCATCGCTACCGGTATCTACGAGCAGTACTTC